The following is a T cell receptor (beta chain) sequence with its context. Its antigen is not known. One junction end disagrees with the germline gene, perhaps due to a read error. The data derive from a study of blood T cells in healthy people across ages. The study's findings and limits: TCR beta diversity correlated strongly with naive T cell percentage. Fewer expanded clones and more diversity marked long-lived versus aged donors.

The CDR3 is made up of 14 amino acids. In germline, CDR1 is SQVTM, CDR2 ANQGSEA. The authors ran a second PCR of roughly 7 to 11 cycles using a sample-barcoded 5' primer and a J-beta primer mix. TCRdb redid the calling of the 5' RACE reads with MiXCR, one entry per CDR3 protein. The sample yields 910,000 or so distinct CDR3 sequences, approximately 50% seen once. Isolated PBMCs totaled at least 6 million in each sample. Sequenced input: blood. V is TRBV29-1 and J is TRBJ2-5; tentative D call: TRBD1 (6 bases). The origin of this receptor is a woman aged 60 to 75 in good health. This CDR3 reads CGVFQGIFAETQYF. The DNA of the CDR3 is TGCGGCGTTTTTCAGGGGATTTTTGCAGAGACCCAGTACTTC.